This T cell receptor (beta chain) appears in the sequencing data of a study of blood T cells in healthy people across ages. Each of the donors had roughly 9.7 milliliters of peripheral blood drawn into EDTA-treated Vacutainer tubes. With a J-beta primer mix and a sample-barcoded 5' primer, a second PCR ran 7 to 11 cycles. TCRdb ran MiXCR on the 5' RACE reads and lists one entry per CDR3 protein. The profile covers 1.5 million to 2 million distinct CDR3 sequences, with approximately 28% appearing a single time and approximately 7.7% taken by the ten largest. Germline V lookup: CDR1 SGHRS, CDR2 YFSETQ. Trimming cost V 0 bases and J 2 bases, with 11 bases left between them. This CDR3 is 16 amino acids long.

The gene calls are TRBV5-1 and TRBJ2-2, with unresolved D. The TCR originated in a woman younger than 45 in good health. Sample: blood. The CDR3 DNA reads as TGCGCCAGCAGCTTGGGTCCCAGACGAAACACCGGGGAGCTGTTTTTT. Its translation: CASSLGPRRNTGELFF.